This T cell receptor (beta chain) was retrieved from a study of blood T cells in healthy people across ages. Study results and limitations: Considered underestimates were the diversity estimates obtained from one million T cells. Strongly correlated with naive T cell percentage was TCR beta diversity. Getting older went along with TCR beta diversity per million T cells dropping roughly linearly.

The germline gives CDR1 MNHEY, CDR2 SVGEGT. This CDR3 is 12 amino acids long. This clonotype was counted between two and nine times. Its antigen is unidentified. One end of the junction varies from germline; a read error may be responsible. A second PCR, run for about 7 to 11 cycles, used a sample-barcoded 5' primer plus a J-beta primer mix. MiXCR, run by TCRdb on the 5' RACE reads, gives a single entry per CDR3 protein. The data hold 1.5 million to 2 million distinct CDR3 sequences, with roughly 30% observed a single time. No fewer than 5.5 micrograms of total RNA were isolated from every sample. The source is a woman aged 30 to 39 in good health. Sample: blood. This chain connects TRBV6-2 or TRBV6-3 to TRBJ2-1, with 8 bases matching TRBD1. CDR3 residues: CACRGTGREQFF. CDR3 DNA: TGTGCCTGCAGGGGGACAGGCAGGGAGCAGTTCTTC.